The 26 T cell receptor beta chains presented below share a single source sample, sequenced in a study of regulatory T cells in long-lasting Graves disease. According to the study, TCR beta libraries were built with iRepertoire HTBI primers and CDR3-region Arm-PCR. TCRdb ran MiXCR on the multiplex PCR reads and lists one entry per CDR3 protein. The sample consists of 350,000 to 500,000 distinct CDR3 sequences, approximately 15% of them appearing once. Noted time point: newly diagnosed GD, antithyroid drugs for less than 3 months. PBMCs were the source of the RNA used for TCR sequencing. The sample also formed part of further work on T cells in Graves' hyperthyroidism and ophthalmopathy.

The starting material was peripheral blood mononuclear cells (PBMCs), obtained at new diagnosis, from a patient treated with antithyroid drugs. These receptors were collected from a woman aged 45-65 years with Graves disease.

This clonotype was found many times. The V and J genes are TRBV2 and TRBJ2-7, with 8 positions matching TRBD2. Unmatched junction bases numbered 6, after V lost 4 bases and J lost 7 bases. Germline CDR1 and CDR2: SNHLY and FYNNEI. The CDR3 contains 13 residues. In nucleotides, the CDR3 is TGTGCCAGCAGTGTTGGCAGCGGGAGAGAGCAGTACTTC. Translated: CASSVGSGREQYF.

The chain is built from TRBV19 and TRBJ2-2; 15 bases are shared with TRBD2. Germline-derived CDR1 and CDR2 are LNHDA and SQIVND (reference sequence). V lost 4 bases and J lost 5; bases outside the gene matches: 5. CDR3 length: 17 amino acids. In DNA form, the CDR3 reads TGTGCCAGTAGTAAAAACGGACTAGCGGGAGGGACCGGGGAGCTGTTTTTT. Its protein product is CASSKNGLAGGTGELFF.

The chain employs TRBV7-9 and TRBJ1-1, with no clear D. V lost 6 bases and J 0 bases, leaving 11 bases between the germline ends. Looked up from germline, CDR1 is SEHNR and CDR2 is FQNEAQ (reference sequence). There are 14 residues in the CDR3. CDR3: CASRYETMNTEAFF. CDR3 coding DNA: TGTGCCAGCAGATACGAAACAATGAACACTGAAGCTTTCTTT.

The gene calls are TRBV19 and TRBJ1-5; the D gene is possibly TRBD1 (5 bases). V was clipped by 2 bases and J by 3 bases, with 8 bases between them. This CDR3 region has 14 residues. Per the germline V gene, CDR1 is LNHDA and CDR2 is SQIVND (reference sequence). This chain's CDR3 is CASSITGANQPQHF. For the CDR3, the DNA is TGTGCCAGTAGTATAACCGGGGCCAATCAGCCCCAGCATTTT.

This clonotype was seen more than once but under ten times. The chain joins TRBV4-1 to TRBJ2-1; no clear D. From germline, CDR1 is MGHRA and CDR2 YSYEKL. The length of the CDR3 is 19 residues. Trimming pared 1 base from V and 3 bases from J, leaving 22 bases between. The CDR3 DNA follows: TGCGCCAGCAGCCAAGGGCCCCTGGCCTTAAGAAAGGGCTACAATGAGCAGTTCTTC. This sequence encodes CASSQGPLALRKGYNEQFF.

In regard to this clonotype: A read error is possible here, since a much larger clone lies one base away. This chain links TRBV6-1 with TRBJ2-2; D call uncertain. The CDR3 extends over 14 amino acids. The ends were cut back, 4 bases at V and 8 bases at J, with 14 bases in the middle. Germline values: CDR1 MNHNS, CDR2 SASEGT. CDR3 loop: CASSGPIATGELFF. The CDR3 coding sequence is TGTGCCAGCAGTGGCCCAATCGCCACGGGGGAGCTGTTTTTT.

This clonotype showed up many times. J is TRBJ2-5 and V is TRBV27; D is unresolved. Germline assignment: CDR1 MNHEY and CDR2 SMNVEV (reference sequence). The V and J ends lost 5 bases and 5 bases respectively, with 18 bases between them. The CDR3 contains 15 residues. The DNA for the CDR3 is TGTGCCAGCAGTATTACGGCCGGTTCGTCGGAGACCCAGTACTTC. Its protein product is CASSITAGSSETQYF.

This clonotype has at least ten counts. The chain joins TRBV3-1 to TRBJ2-1; maybe TRBD2 (5 bases). The CDR3 covers 15 residues. Trimming left V 1 base short and J 4 bases short, with 11 bases between. Germline CDR1 and CDR2: LGHDT and YNNKEL (reference sequence). The CDR3 sequence is CASSQVSSLYNEQFF. Here the CDR3 DNA reads TGTGCCAGCAGCCAAGTTTCTAGCCTGTACAATGAGCAGTTCTTC.

This clonotype was counted many times. The chain has TRBV27 and TRBJ2-1, with TRBD2 identical over 9 bases. The CDR3 is 17 residues long. Trimming took 1 base from V and 6 from J; bases not matched to a gene: 10. In germline, CDR1 is MNHEY, CDR2 SMNVEV (reference sequence). CDR3 residues: CASSLWGPGLASNEQFF. CDR3 coding DNA: TGTGCCAGCAGTTTATGGGGTCCGGGACTAGCATCCAATGAGCAGTTCTTC.

The chain employs TRBV5-6 and TRBJ1-1; D is unclear. The V gene lost 4 bases and the J gene lost 9 bases, with 16 bases spanning the gap. Per the germline V gene, CDR1 is SGHDT and CDR2 is YYEEEE. CDR3 size: 13 residues. The CDR3 here is CASSSNGLPKAFF. In DNA, the CDR3 is TGTGCCAGCAGCAGCAACGGACTTCCCAAAGCTTTCTTT. Full variable domain (outside the CDR3, taken from reference TRBV5-6 and TRBJ1-1): DAGVTQSPTHLIKTRGQQVTLRCSPKSGHDTVSWYQQALGQGPQFIFQYYEEEERQRGNFPDRFSGHQFPNYSSELNVNALLLGDSALYLCASSSNGLPKAFFGQGTRLTVV.

This clonotype was observed many times. The chain links TRBV4-1 to TRBJ2-7; D possibly corresponds to TRBD2 (6 bases). Germline lookup yields CDR1 MGHRA and CDR2 YSYEKL. The CDR3 length is 15 residues. Deletions cut 6 bases from V and 3 bases from J, with 18 bases between. CDR3 loop: CASSSTGTEGYEQYF. As DNA, the CDR3 is TGCGCCAGCAGTTCTACCGGGACGGAGGGCTACGAGCAGTACTTC.

This clonotype was seen a handful of times. V usage is TRBV7-2 and J usage is TRBJ2-1; maybe TRBD1 (6 bases). V lost 4 bases and J 3 bases, leaving 13 bases between the germline ends. In germline, CDR1 is SGHTA, CDR2 FQGNSA. This CDR3 has 15 amino acids. The CDR3 nucleotides read TGTGCCAGCAGCTCGAAACAGGGCCTCTACAATGAGCAGTTCTTC. Protein sequence: CASSSKQGLYNEQFF.

The sample holds many counts of this clonotype. The chain recombines TRBV28 with TRBJ2-7, with D maybe TRBD1 (5 bases). The CDR3 runs 13 residues. Between the trimmed V and J ends, which lost 3 bases and 5 bases, there was a span of 11 bases. Per germline, CDR1 MDHEN and CDR2 SYDVKM. The CDR3 nucleotides are TGTGCCAGCAGTTTGTGGGTAGGGGACGAGCAGTACTTC. Translation gives CASSLWVGDEQYF.

This clonotype was picked up many times. The genes are TRBV20-1 and TRBJ2-3, with D maybe TRBD2 (6 bases). CDR1 and CDR2 (germline): DFQATT, SNEGSKA (reference sequence). This CDR3 region has 13 residues. The CDR3 DNA follows: TGCAGCTCGTGGGGCGGGGGCACAGATACGCAGTATTTT. Translation gives CSSWGGGTDTQYF.

The sample holds many counts of this clonotype. The V gene is TRBV20-1, the J gene TRBJ2-7; 13 bases are a match to TRBD2. The junction had 12 bases not matched to a gene; V was cut back by 4 bases and J by 0 bases. The CDR3 loop spans 18 amino acids. Germline CDR1 is DFQATT and CDR2 is SNEGSKA (reference sequence). The DNA for the CDR3 is TGCAGTGCTAAATACCGAGGGGGACTAGCGGGATACTCCTACGAGCAGTACTTC. Encoded protein: CSAKYRGGLAGYSYEQYF.

As to this clonotype: A much larger clone sits a single nucleotide away, making a read error possible. The rearrangement uses TRBV5-1 and TRBJ2-3; unclear D gene. Germline V gene data show CDR1 as SGHRS and CDR2 as YFSETQ. Trimming took 4 bases from V and 3 from J, leaving 15 bases between them. The CDR3 has 15 amino acids. CDR3 loop: CASSPGGRWTDTQYF. The CDR3 nucleotides are TGCGCCAGCAGCCCAGGTGGTAGGTGGACAGATACGCAGTATTTT.

There are a few counts of this clonotype. V usage is TRBV19 and J usage is TRBJ2-2; 11 nucleotides agree with TRBD1. The V gene end was trimmed by 3 bases and the J gene end by 3 bases; junction bases not matched to a gene: 0. The CDR3 is 15 amino acids. Germline V gives CDR1 LNHDA, CDR2 SQIVND (reference sequence). The CDR3 reads CASSMGQGDTGELFF. The CDR3 DNA reads as TGTGCCAGTAGTATGGGACAGGGGGACACCGGGGAGCTGTTTTTT.

This clonotype was found many times. The rearrangement links TRBV28 to TRBJ2-3; 8 bases agree with TRBD1. The V gene's germline CDR1 is MDHEN and CDR2 SYDVKM. CDR3 size: 14 residues. Unmatched junction bases numbered 8, after V lost 6 bases and J lost 6 bases. The CDR3 sequence: CASSRQGLGDTQYF. CDR3 bases: TGTGCCAGCAGCAGACAGGGGCTGGGCGATACGCAGTATTTT.

This clonotype was seen at least ten times. The chain has TRBV12-3 or TRBV12-4 and TRBJ1-5, with 7 bases fitting TRBD1. The CDR3 loop spans 15 amino acids. After removal of 3 bases from V and 5 bases from J, the junction contained 7 bases not matched to a gene. Written as DNA, the CDR3 is TGTGCCAGCAGTTTTGAGGGGGCGTTTGATCAGCCCCAGCATTTT. It yields the protein CASSFEGAFDQPQHF.

This clonotype was seen repeatedly, ten times or more. V usage is TRBV28 and J usage is TRBJ1-1; a weak D match, TRBD1 (6 bases). This CDR3 has 16 residues. V was clipped by 3 bases and J by 5 bases, with 19 bases between them. CDR1 is MDHEN and CDR2 is SYDVKM in the germline V gene. The CDR3 region is CASSFDHGGAGTEAFF. CDR3 bases: TGTGCCAGCAGTTTTGATCACGGGGGCGCGGGGACTGAAGCTTTCTTT.

The chain employs TRBV4-1 and TRBJ1-3, with D possibly matching TRBD1 (5 bases). CDR3 size: 16 residues. Germline CDR1 and CDR2: MGHRA and YSYEKL. Trimming took 0 bases from V and 3 from J, leaving 12 bases between them. The CDR3 DNA sequence: TGCGCCAGCAGCCAAGACCGGGACTCATATGGAAACACCATATATTTT. Translated: CASSQDRDSYGNTIYF.

This clonotype was seen ten or more times. The DNA of the CDR3 is TGTGCCAGCAGTGTTCCCCCGGGGGGTCAGCCCCAGCATTTT. It translates to CASSVPPGGQPQHF. The chain recombines TRBV6-1 with TRBJ1-5; weak D call: TRBD1 (5 bases). The germline V and J ends were trimmed by 4 bases and 6 bases, with 13 bases remaining between them. The CDR3 length is 14 residues. Germline V gives CDR1 MNHNS, CDR2 SASEGT.

This clonotype was recorded many times. The V and J genes are TRBV3-1 and TRBJ2-1; no clear D gene. The CDR3 runs 15 residues. The V and J ends lost 1 base and 0 bases respectively, with 7 bases between them. In germline, CDR1 is LGHDT, CDR2 YNNKEL (reference sequence). CDR3 region: CASSQGRSSYNEQFF. As DNA, the CDR3 is TGTGCCAGCAGCCAAGGTAGGAGCTCCTACAATGAGCAGTTCTTC.

There are many counts of this clonotype. The chain uses TRBV28 and TRBJ1-1; D is unclear. The CDR3 runs 12 residues. V gave up 3 bases and J gave up 7 bases, with 9 bases separating them. Germline CDR1 and CDR2: MDHEN and SYDVKM. In DNA form, the CDR3 reads TGTGCCAGCAGTTTGTCACAAGTTGAAGCTTTCTTT. It is translated as CASSLSQVEAFF.

This clonotype has only a few counts. The chain recombines TRBV20-1 with TRBJ2-5; D perhaps matches TRBD2 (5 bases). In germline, CDR1 is DFQATT, CDR2 SNEGSKA (reference sequence). The CDR3 runs 13 residues. DNA of the CDR3: TGCGGTGGCAACGGAGGCGGCCAAGAGACCCAGTACTTC. Protein product: CGGNGGGQETQYF.

V is TRBV28 and J is TRBJ2-5; D is undetermined. The CDR3 consists of 14 residues. The germline CDR1 and CDR2 sequences are MDHEN and SYDVKM. V lost 5 bases, J lost 2 bases, and 12 bases lay in between. CDR3 in DNA: TGTGCCAGCAGTCAGGACGGCCTTCAAGAGACCCAGTACTTC. Protein product: CASSQDGLQETQYF.